The 2 T cell receptor beta chains reported below all come from one sample, sequenced in a study of blood T cell repertoires in COVID-19. Assay: immunoSEQ multiplex PCR; the TCRdb copy retains only in-frame clones and omits some. The table records some 190,000 clones, under 85% of them present only once. Material for sequencing was peripheral blood. These receptors originate from a woman older than 75 with COVID-19, enrolled during active disease.

V is TRBV6-1 and J is TRBJ2-7, with 8 bases aligning to TRBD2. CDR1 MNHNS and CDR2 SASEGT come from the germline V gene. The CDR3 covers 18 residues. With 1 base clipped from V and 3 bases from J, the junction kept 14 bases outside the gene matches. The CDR3 sequence: CASSEVLGGVAGYYEQYF. Written as DNA, the CDR3 is TGTGCCAGCAGTGAAGTCTTGGGCGGAGTAGCGGGATACTACGAGCAGTACTTC.

The chain combines TRBV18 with TRBJ2-7; 8 nucleotides match TRBD2. This CDR3 spans 16 amino acids. Germline V gene data show CDR1 as KGHSH and CDR2 as LQKENI. Trimming removed 3 bases from V and 3 bases from J; junction bases left unmatched: 10. The CDR3 sequence is CASSPRPGLVGYEQYF. In nucleotides, the CDR3 is TGTGCCAGCTCACCCCGACCGGGACTAGTAGGCTACGAGCAGTACTTC.